This entry features one T cell receptor (beta chain) sequence. Antigen specificity is unknown. V shed 4 bases and J shed 4 bases, with 9 bases lying between them. Germline V gives CDR1 SQVTM, CDR2 ANQGSEA. The CDR3 has 12 residues. In patients chosen for sequencing, flow cytometry had shown CD8+CD57+ cell expansion. Using genomic DNA as the template, TCR beta VDJ and CDR3 profiling was carried out. TCRdb called the reads again in MiXCR, with one record for every CDR3 protein. The table shows some 150,000 distinct CDR3 sequences, with 40% to 65% occurring only once. The sample belongs to a study of CD8+CD57+ T cells in acquired aplastic anemia. On the study more broadly: On average, sorted CD4+ and CD8+ cells gave 3 to 4 ug of DNA. Findings and caveats of the study: No significant patient-versus-control difference appeared in CD8+ Simpson's diversity. Patients and controls had in common 25 to 30 CD8+ CDR3 sequences.

The specimen sequenced was sorted CD4+, CD8+, or CD8+CD57+ T cells (not recorded which) from PBMCs. The chain uses TRBV29-1 and TRBJ2-3; D is perhaps TRBD2 (6 bases). The receptor was isolated from a human donor with aplastic anemia. In DNA form, the CDR3 reads TGCAGCGTTGGACGGGAGCCAGATACGCAGTATTTT. Residues: CSVGREPDTQYF.